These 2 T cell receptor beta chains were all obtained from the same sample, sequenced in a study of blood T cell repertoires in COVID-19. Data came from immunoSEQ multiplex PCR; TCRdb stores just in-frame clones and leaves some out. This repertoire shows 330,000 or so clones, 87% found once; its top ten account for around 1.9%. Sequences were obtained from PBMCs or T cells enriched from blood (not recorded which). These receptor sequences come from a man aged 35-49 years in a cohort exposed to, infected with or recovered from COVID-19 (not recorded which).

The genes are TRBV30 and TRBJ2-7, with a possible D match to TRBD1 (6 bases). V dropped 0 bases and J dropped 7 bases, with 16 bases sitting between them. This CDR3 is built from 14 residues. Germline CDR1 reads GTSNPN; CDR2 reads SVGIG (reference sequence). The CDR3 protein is CAWSVLSRGGEQYF. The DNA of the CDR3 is TGTGCCTGGAGTGTACTCAGCAGGGGTGGAGAGCAGTACTTC.

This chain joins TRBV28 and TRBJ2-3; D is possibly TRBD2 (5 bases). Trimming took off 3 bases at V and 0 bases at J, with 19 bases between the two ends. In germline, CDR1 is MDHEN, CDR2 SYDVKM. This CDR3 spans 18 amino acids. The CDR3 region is CASSFFPSGYSSTDTQYF. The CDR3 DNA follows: TGTGCCAGCAGTTTTTTTCCCAGCGGATATTCTAGCACAGATACGCAGTATTTT. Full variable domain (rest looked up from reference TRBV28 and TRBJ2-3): DVKVTQSSRYLVKRTGEKVFLECVQDMDHENMFWYRQDPGLGLRLIYFSYDVKMKEKGDIPEGYSVSREKKERFSLILESASTNQTSMYLCASSFFPSGYSSTDTQYFGPGTRLTVL.